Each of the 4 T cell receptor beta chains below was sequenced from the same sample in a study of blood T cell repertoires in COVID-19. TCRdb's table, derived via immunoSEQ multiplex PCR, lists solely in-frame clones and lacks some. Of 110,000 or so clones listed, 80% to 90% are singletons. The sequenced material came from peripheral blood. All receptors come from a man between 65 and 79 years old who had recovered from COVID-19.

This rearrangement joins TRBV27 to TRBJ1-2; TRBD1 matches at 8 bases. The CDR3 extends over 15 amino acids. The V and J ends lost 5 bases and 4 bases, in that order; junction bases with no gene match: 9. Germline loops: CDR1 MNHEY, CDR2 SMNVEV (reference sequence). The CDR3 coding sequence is TGTGCCAGCAGTCCCGGGACAGGAGCGGGCTATGGCTACACCTTC. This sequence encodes CASSPGTGAGYGYTF.

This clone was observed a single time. As DNA, the CDR3 is TGTGCCAGCAGCTTGGGCGATGACTCACCCCTCCACTTT. It specifies CASSLGDDSPLHF. The rearrangement uses TRBV11-2 and TRBJ1-6; no definite D call. CDR1 is SGHAT, CDR2 FQNNGV, per germline. The germline V and J ends were trimmed by 3 bases and 10 bases, with 10 bases remaining between them. This CDR3 has 13 residues.

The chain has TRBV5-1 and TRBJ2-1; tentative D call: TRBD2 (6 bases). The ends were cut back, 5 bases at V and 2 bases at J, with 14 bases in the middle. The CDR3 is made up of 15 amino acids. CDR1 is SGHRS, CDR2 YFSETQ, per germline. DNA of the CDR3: TGCGCCAGCAGTAAGGTGGGGGGAACCTACAATGAGCAGTTCTTC. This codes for CASSKVGGTYNEQFF. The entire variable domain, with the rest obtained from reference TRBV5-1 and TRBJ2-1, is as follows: KAGVTQTPRYLIKTRGQQVTLSCSPISGHRSVSWYQQTPGQGLQFLFEYFSETQRNKGNFPGRFSGRQFSNSRSEMNVSTLELGDSALYLCASSKVGGTYNEQFFGPGTRLTVL.

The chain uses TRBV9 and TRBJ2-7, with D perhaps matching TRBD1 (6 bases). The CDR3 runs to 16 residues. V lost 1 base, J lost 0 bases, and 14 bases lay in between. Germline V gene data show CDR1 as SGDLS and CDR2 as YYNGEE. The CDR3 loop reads CASSVTGHASSYEQYF. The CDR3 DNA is TGTGCCAGCAGCGTAACGGGACACGCGAGCTCCTACGAGCAGTACTTC.